This T cell receptor beta chain was sequenced for a study of shared clonotypes between healthy human individuals. Findings and limits, study-wide: Several donors held approximately 5% of naive CD4 clonotypes in common. The study's rarefaction showed incomplete sorted-subset sequencing despite large depth.

As concerns this clone: What it recognizes is unknown. This CDR3 is also generated by other DNA sequences in the sample.

The genomic DNA of each subset was split evenly across several immunoSEQ plates. Assay: immunoSEQ multiplex PCR; the TCRdb copy retains only in-frame clones and omits some. The data contain around 2.3 million clones, around 95% of them seen just once; the ten biggest clones take up 0.1% to 0.15%. The CDR3 length is 15 residues. The V gene end was trimmed by 2 bases and the J gene end by 7 bases; junction bases not matched to a gene: 4. CDR1 is KGHSH, CDR2 LQKENI, per germline. Researchers partitioned CD4+ cells into CD45RA+ naive and CD45RA-negative memory subsets. The sequence was obtained from a man between 18 and 29 years old in good health. The genes are TRBV18 and TRBJ2-1; 11 bases agree with TRBD2. The specimen sequenced was naive CD4+ T cells sorted from blood. The subset denotes: CD45RA+ positively selected. CDR3 loop: CASSPGTSGRNEQFF. CDR3 DNA: TGTGCCAGCTCACCAGGAACTAGCGGGAGAAATGAGCAGTTCTTC.